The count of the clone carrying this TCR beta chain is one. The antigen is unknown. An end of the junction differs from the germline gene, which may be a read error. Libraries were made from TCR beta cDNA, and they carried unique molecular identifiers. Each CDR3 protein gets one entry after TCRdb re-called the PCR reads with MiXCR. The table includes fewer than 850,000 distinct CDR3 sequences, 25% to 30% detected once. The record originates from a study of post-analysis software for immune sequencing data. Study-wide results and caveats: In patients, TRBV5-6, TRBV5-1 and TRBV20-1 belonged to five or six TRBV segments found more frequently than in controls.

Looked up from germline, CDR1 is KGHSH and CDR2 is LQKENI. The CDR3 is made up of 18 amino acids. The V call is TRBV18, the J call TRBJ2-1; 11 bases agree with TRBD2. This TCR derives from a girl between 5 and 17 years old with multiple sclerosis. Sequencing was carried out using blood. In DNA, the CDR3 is TGTGCCAGCTCCCCAGGGACTAGCGGAGACCTATCCTTCAATGAGCAGTTCTTC. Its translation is CASSPGTSGDLSFNEQFF.